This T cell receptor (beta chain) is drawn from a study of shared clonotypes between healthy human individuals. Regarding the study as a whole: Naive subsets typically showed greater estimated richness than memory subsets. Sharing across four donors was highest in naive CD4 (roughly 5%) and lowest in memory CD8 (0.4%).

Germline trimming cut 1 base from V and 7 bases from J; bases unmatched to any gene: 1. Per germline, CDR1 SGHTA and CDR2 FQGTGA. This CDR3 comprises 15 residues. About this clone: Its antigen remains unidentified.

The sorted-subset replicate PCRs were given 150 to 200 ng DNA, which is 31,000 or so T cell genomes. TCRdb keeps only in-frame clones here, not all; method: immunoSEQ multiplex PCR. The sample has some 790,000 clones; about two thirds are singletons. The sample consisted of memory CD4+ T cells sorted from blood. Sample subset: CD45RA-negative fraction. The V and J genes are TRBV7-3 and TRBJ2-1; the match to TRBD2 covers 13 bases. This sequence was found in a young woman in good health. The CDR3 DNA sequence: TGTGCCAGCAGCTTAAGACTAGCGGGAGGTAATGAGCAGTTCTTC. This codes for CASSLRLAGGNEQFF.